The rows below give T cell receptor beta chains drawn from one sample of a study of cytomegalovirus exposure and HLA in healthy donors. TCRdb's copy holds only in-frame clones and misses some; the assay was immunoSEQ multiplex PCR. Of more than 85,000 clones in the sample, 60% to 85% are singletons; the top ten hold about 5.3%. Sequences were obtained from PBMCs. These receptors came from a male donor in good health and CMV-seronegative. CDR3s include the opening cysteine and the closing phenylalanine or tryptophan. Each record gives: CDR3 length, D gene, clone size, J gene, V gene, CDR3 DNA, CDR3 protein. A D gene is named only where the DNA matches it firmly. Clone sizes are given selectively: once, few, many, or a class where the clone is expanded.

>14|NA|NA|TRBJ1-1|TRBV7-9
TGTTCCAGCAGCTTAGCGTCAGGGAACACTGAAGCTTTCTTT
CSSSLASGNTEAFF
>14|TRBD2|NA|TRBJ2-7|TRBV5-1
TGCGCCAGCAGCGGCGGGACTAGCGGTTACGAGCAGTACTTC
CASSGGTSGYEQYF
>15|NA|NA|TRBJ2-1|TRBV27
TGTGCCAGCTACGTCGCGGTTAGCTCCTACAATGAGCAGTTCTTC
CASYVAVSSYNEQFF
>14|NA|NA|TRBJ2-1|TRBV5-4
TGTGCCAGCAGCTTACAGGGCACCCACAATGAGCAGTTCTTC
CASSLQGTHNEQFF
>15|TRBD2|NA|TRBJ2-2|TRBV6-4
TGTGCCAGCAGCACTAGCGGGAGGAACACCGGGGAGCTGTTTTTT
CASSTSGRNTGELFF
>11|NA|NA|TRBJ1-2|TRBV5-8
TGTGCCAGCAGCCGGGAATATGGCTACACCTTC
CASSREYGYTF
>13|TRBD1|NA|TRBJ1-1|TRBV4-1
TGCGCCAGCAGCCACCCAGGGGGCACTGAAGCTTTCTTT
CASSHPGGTEAFF
>16|TRBD2|NA|TRBJ2-2|TRBV2
TGTGCCAGCAGTGTGGAGGCTAGCGGGAGGGCCGTGGAGCTGTTTTTT
CASSVEASGRAVELFF
>15|NA|NA|TRBJ1-1|TRBV5-1
TGCGCCAGCAGCTTCGCCCCGGGACAGAACACTGAAGCTTTCTTT
CASSFAPGQNTEAFF
>17|NA|NA|TRBJ2-2|TRBV5-1
TGCGCCAGCAGCTTGACGAGGTTGGGGCTTGGCACCGGGGAGCTGTTTTTT
CASSLTRLGLGTGELFF
>15|NA|NA|TRBJ2-2|TRBV5-1
TGCGCCAGCAGCTCTCCAGACATTAACACCGGGGAGCTGTTTTTT
CASSSPDINTGELFF
>15|TRBD1|NA|TRBJ1-3|TRBV29-1
TGCAGCGTTGTGAAGGGGGCTTCTAATGGAAACACCATATATTTT
CSVVKGASNGNTIYF
>12|NA|NA|TRBJ1-1|TRBV29-1
TGCAGCGTTGTCCCGAGCCCTCCTGAAGCTTTCTTT
CSVVPSPPEAFF
>14|NA|NA|TRBJ1-5|TRBV19
TGTGCCAGTAGTCCAACACAGGACGGTCAGCCCCAGCATTTT
CASSPTQDGQPQHF
>15|TRBD1|NA|TRBJ2-2|TRBV2
TGTGCCAGCTGGGTACAGGGGGCCTACACCGGGGAGCTGTTTTTT
CASWVQGAYTGELFF
>14|NA|NA|TRBJ1-6|TRBV18
TGTGCCAGCTCACCAACAGAGACAAATTCACCCCTCCACTTT
CASSPTETNSPLHF
>15|NA|NA|TRBJ1-5|TRBV7-8
TGTGCCAGCAGCTTAGCGGAGAATAGCAATCAGCCCCAGCATTTT
CASSLAENSNQPQHF
>17|TRBD1|NA|TRBJ1-2|TRBV4-3
TGCGCCAGCAGCCCAGGGACCGGACCGGGACAGGGGTATGGCTACACCTTC
CASSPGTGPGQGYGYTF
>14|NA|NA|TRBJ1-2|TRBV2
TGTGCCAGCATTCAAAGCTCAAGAGCTCCTGGCTACACCTTC
CASIQSSRAPGYTF
>13|NA|once|TRBJ2-3|TRBV27
TGTGCCAGCAGTTTAGTTCGGACAGATACGCAGTATTTT
CASSLVRTDTQYF
>15|TRBD2|NA|TRBJ2-7|TRBV11-3
TGTGCCAGCAGCCCGGGACTAGCCTCGGACTACGAGCAGTACTTC
CASSPGLASDYEQYF
>15|NA|NA|TRBJ2-1|TRBV6-4
TGTGCCAGCAGTGACTCTAGCGGCTCCTACAATGAGCAGTTCTTC
CASSDSSGSYNEQFF
>13|NA|NA|TRBJ2-3|TRBV27
TGTGCCAGCAGTTTCGGACAGCCAGATACGCAGTATTTT
CASSFGQPDTQYF
>14|TRBD2|NA|TRBJ2-3|TRBV30
TGTGCCTGGAGTAGGGGACTAGCGGTAGATACGCAGTATTTT
CAWSRGLAVDTQYF
>14|TRBD2|NA|TRBJ2-7|TRBV5-1
TGCGCCAGCAGCTTAGCGGGAGATCGGTACGAGCAGTACTTC
CASSLAGDRYEQYF
>14|TRBD1|once|TRBJ2-3|TRBV27
TGTGCCAGCAGCCCGGGACAGGGGACAGATACGCAGTATTTT
CASSPGQGTDTQYF